A single TCR beta chain is shown here with its context. Its antigen is undetermined. This entry comes from a study of cytomegalovirus exposure and HLA in healthy donors. Vbeta (60) and Jbeta (13) primers were used in the PCR. The table came from immunoSEQ multiplex PCR; TCRdb's copy has only in-frame clones and leaves some out. The sample has about 130,000 clones; roughly 81% are singletons. General study results and limits: TRBV6-2, TRBV6-3 and some other V segments were excluded as indistinguishable. There were several of the most significant clusters that appeared linked to common viral pathogens in a later analysis.

The CDR3 is 14 amino acids. Trimming removed 5 bases from V and 4 bases from J; junction bases left unmatched: 7. Germline lookup yields CDR1 SGHKS and CDR2 YYEKEE (reference sequence). The sequence came from a woman in her thirties in good health and CMV-seronegative. The sequencing sample was made of PBMCs. V usage is TRBV5-5 and J usage is TRBJ1-1; 8 nucleotides match TRBD1. The CDR3: CASSDRGISTEAFF. The CDR3 DNA reads TGTGCCAGCAGTGACAGGGGTATAAGCACTGAAGCTTTCTTT.